This T cell receptor beta chain comes out of a study of spatial heterogeneity in lung cancer. J was trimmed by 2 bases and V by 5 bases; bases with no gene match: 10. The CDR3 runs to 16 residues. Germline V gene sequence: CDR1 SEHNR, CDR2 FQNEAQ (reference sequence). This clonotype was seen a few times. Sample time point: sample taken at primary tumor resection. Whole RNA from tumor, nontumor lung or frozen PBMC was sequenced unsorted. The 70 or so donors had untreated early-stage non-small cell lung cancer. TCRdb independently ran MiXCR on the 5' RACE reads; one entry per CDR3 protein. The repertoire includes about 82,000 distinct CDR3 sequences, approximately 12% of them detected once, and around 4.3% sits in the top ten.

Sequenced here: PBMCs, sampled at surgery. This clonotype was sampled from a male donor with early-stage non-small cell lung cancer. The J gene is TRBJ2-7, the V gene TRBV7-9; TRBD2 matches 9 bases. In nucleotides, the CDR3 is TGTGCCAGCAGCCTGACAACTAGCGGGCAAACCTACGAGCAGTACTTC. It codes for CASSLTTSGQTYEQYF.